Described below is a single T cell receptor (beta chain) sequence and its context. Its cognate antigen has yet to be identified. A read error may be the cause here, since a much bigger clone is one base away. For repertoire sequencing, TCR beta CDR3 regions were amplified from RNA transcripts. HTBI primers and the Qiagen OneStep RT-PCR kit were used in a first-round RT-PCR, which was followed by a second-round multiplex PCR, size selection and purification. The libraries underwent paired-end sequencing with 100 bp reads on an Illumina HiSeq2000. Processing in the source paper ran as follows. SOAPnuke was used to process the reads, throwing out any read that had adapters, had uncalled bases, had a mean Phred below 15, or lacked an exact constant-primer or identifier match. COPE v1.2.5 was used to merge high-quality paired reads. Clonotypes were defined as unique nucleotide sequences and were aligned to IMGT TRB V, D and J references using MiTCR v1.1. Analysis was restricted to V-J combinations with a frequency above 0.0001, which covered 99.2% of repertoires. For each V-J combination, a TCR clonal expansion and chaos score was defined as the ratio of F50 clonal expansion to chaos observed in the TCRdist matrix. Welch's t-statistics and random forest were used to reduce the features to around 13 V-J combinations, which were then used as input to a naive Bayes classifier. The similarity between thyroid and blood repertoires was quantified using the Morisita-Horn index. Through fastp at Q25 and MiXCR, TCRdb rebuilt clones from the public reads, retaining in-frame beta chains. CDR3 protein sequences are deduplicated, and each keeps its most common genes and DNA. None of the V and J calls come from the authors' own analysis; TCRdb made them. This sample holds about 1.1 million distinct CDR3 sequences; less than 45% were observed only once. Over 8.5% of the sample is in the top ten clones.

These data originate in a study of Graves' ophthalmopathy and Graves' hyperthyroidism (dated by TCRdb to the late 2010s). At the level of the whole study: Hyperthyroidism was defined as stable when no progression to ophthalmopathy occurred within 18 months of follow-up. TCR beta repertoire signatures were used to distinguish Graves' ophthalmopathy from Graves' hyperthyroidism and to predict progression to ophthalmopathy. In total, 120 to 150 blood samples were TCR-sequenced: 40 to 45 ophthalmopathy, some 80 hyperthyroidism and roughly 17 hyperthyroidism-to-ophthalmopathy patients. A discovery set of 100 patients (about 45 ophthalmopathy, under 65 stable hyperthyroidism) was enrolled to explore V-J signatures distinguishing ophthalmopathy from hyperthyroidism. An independent validation cohort comprised 18 hyperthyroidism patients and around 16 patients who later progressed from hyperthyroidism to ophthalmopathy. In five or six hyperthyroidism patients, the T-cell repertoires found in thyroid tissue were compared with those found in blood. Following sampling, methimazole starting at 30 mg daily was administered to hyperthyroidism patients, and high-dose intravenous methylprednisolone was administered to ophthalmopathy patients. Broad study findings and their caveats: No statistical method was used to predetermine the sample size, and group allocation was not hidden from the investigators. Most expanded thyroid clonotypes with frequency above 0.001 were also detected in blood, suggesting blood repertoires may reflect the thyroid immune response. In validation, the model predicted ophthalmopathy progression with 55% to 71% sensitivity and 72.22% specificity; fewer than 15 predicted patients were CT-confirmed with GO in a median of around 6 months. In cross-validation, the 13-signature model distinguished ophthalmopathy from stable hyperthyroidism with around 90% sensitivity and 81% to 82% specificity, while in the test set the corresponding values were 80% and 75%.

Based on the germline V gene, the CDR1 and CDR2 sequences are SGHRS and YFSETQ. The CDR3 measures 15 amino acids from cysteine to phenylalanine. Only the CDR3 region is kept as DNA, spanning 45 bases read in frame from base 1. Hyperthyroidism patients were newly diagnosed, with disease duration under 2 months, and aged 18 to 65 years. Patients were excluded if they had other autoimmune diseases, uncontrolled infections, pregnancy or lactation. Clinical symptoms, serum thyroxine, TRAb, thyroid ultrasound and orbital computed tomography were used for diagnosis. Total RNA was extracted with Trizol reagent and quality-checked on an Agilent 2100 Bioanalyzer.

Recombination joined TRBV5-1 with TRBJ2-7; a tentative D match to TRBD1 spans 6 bases. Sequenced input: peripheral blood or thyroid tissue (not recorded which). This sequence was found in an adult man with Graves' hyperthyroidism. CDR3 region: CVSSSYRDTNYEQYF. The sequence in DNA is TGCGTCAGCAGCTCCTACCGGGACACTAACTACGAGCAGTACTTC.